The next 16 T cell receptor beta chains were all read from a single sample in a study of Ad26.COV2.S vaccination and SARS-CoV-2 variants. Generated by immunoSEQ multiplex PCR, the TCRdb table keeps only in-frame clones and is missing some. The table has about 350,000 clones, 92% seen once. The source material was peripheral blood, sampled after recovery from COVID-19. The receptor set was obtained from a human donor who had recovered from COVID-19.

The count of this clone is one. The genes are TRBV6-2 or TRBV6-3 and TRBJ1-1; tentatively, D is TRBD1 (5 bases). This CDR3 contains 13 residues. Trimming removed 2 bases from V and 7 bases from J, with 11 bases in between. CDR1 and CDR2 from the germline V gene are MNHEY and SVGEGT. The CDR3 region has the DNA TGTGCCAGCAGTTACGGGCAGGGCCTTGAAGCTTTCTTT. Its translation is CASSYGQGLEAFF.

The CDR3 DNA follows: TGTGCCAGCAGCTTAAGTCCAGCGACCACCTACGAGCAGTACTTC. This sequence encodes CASSLSPATTYEQYF. This chain connects TRBV7-2 to TRBJ2-7; the D is unclear. Germline V CDR1 and CDR2: SGHTA, FQGNSA. Trimming removed 2 bases at V and 2 bases at J, with 13 bases between. The CDR3 is 15 residues long.

The CDR3 protein is CASSLEGDSQYF. In nucleotides, the CDR3 is TGTGCCAGCAGCTTGGAAGGAGACTCGCAGTATTTT. The rearrangement uses TRBV5-4 and TRBJ2-3, with D hard to call. Trimming pared 0 bases from V and 10 bases from J, leaving 9 bases between. Germline V gene sequence: CDR1 SGHNT, CDR2 YYREEE (reference sequence). The CDR3 spans 12 residues.

This chain connects TRBV5-4 to TRBJ2-3; weak D call: TRBD2 (6 bases). CDR3 size: 16 residues. Trimming shortened V by 1 base and J by 4 bases, and 16 bases separated the two germline ends. Per germline, CDR1 SGHNT and CDR2 YYREEE (reference sequence). CDR3 coding DNA: TGTGCCAGCAGCTTGTTTAGTGGGACTTCCGCAGATACGCAGTATTTT. Protein sequence: CASSLFSGTSADTQYF. Using reference TRBV5-4 and TRBJ2-3 for the parts outside the CDR3, the full variable domain is ETGVTQSPTHLIKTRGQQVTLRCSSQSGHNTVSWYQQALGQGPQFIFQYYREEENGRGNFPPRFSGLQFPNYSSELNVNALELDDSALYLCASSLFSGTSADTQYFGPGTRLTVL.

The V and J genes are TRBV28 and TRBJ2-5; 9 nucleotides line up with TRBD2. The CDR3 totals 15 residues. Germline loops: CDR1 MDHEN, CDR2 SYDVKM. V lost 4 bases, J lost 5 bases, and 8 bases stayed unmatched. CDR3 sequence (DNA): TGTGCCAGCAGTTACCATAGCGGGGGCGGGGAGACCCAGTACTTC. Translating it yields CASSYHSGGGETQYF.

This chain connects TRBV6-5 to TRBJ2-7; the match to TRBD1 covers 7 bases. The V gene end was trimmed by 4 bases and the J gene end by 0 bases; junction bases not matched to a gene: 6. This CDR3 has 15 residues. Germline loops: CDR1 MNHEY, CDR2 SVGAGI. This chain's CDR3 is CASSSPGQISYEQYF. CDR3 coding DNA: TGTGCCAGCAGTTCGCCGGGACAGATCTCCTACGAGCAGTACTTC.

This clone was counted a single time. The CDR3 is CASSIPAGGQGDTQYF. CDR3 DNA: TGTGCCAGCAGCATCCCAGCGGGGGGCCAGGGAGATACGCAGTATTTT. The genes are TRBV11-1 and TRBJ2-3; 9 bases map to TRBD2. Germline V lookup: CDR1 SGHAT, CDR2 FQDESV (reference sequence). The length of the CDR3 is 16 residues. After removal of 5 bases from V and 5 bases from J, the junction contained 11 bases not matched to a gene.

This chain joins TRBV5-1 and TRBJ1-5; tentatively, D is TRBD1 (6 bases). V was shortened by 4 bases and J by 7 bases, with 15 bases between the two germline ends. CDR1 is SGHRS, CDR2 YFSETQ, per germline. The CDR3 has 14 residues. The CDR3 region is CASSVSGAGQPQHF. The CDR3, as DNA: TGCGCCAGCAGCGTCTCGGGGGCTGGACAGCCCCAGCATTTT.

The chain joins TRBV6-2 or TRBV6-3 to TRBJ1-5, with D hard to call. Trimming took 6 bases from V and 4 from J, leaving 16 bases between them. Germline V gene sequence: CDR1 MNHEY, CDR2 SVGEGT. This CDR3 has 15 residues. Here the CDR3 DNA reads TGTGCCAGCAGCGTTACGGCGGCAGCTAATCAGCCCCAGCATTTT. Encoded protein: CASSVTAAANQPQHF.

The gene calls are TRBV4-2 and TRBJ2-3, with 8 bases matching TRBD2. CDR3 length: 15 amino acids. The ends lost 1 base at V and 4 bases at J; junction bases unmatched: 4. Germline V gives CDR1 LGHNA, CDR2 YNFKEQ. This CDR3 is CASSQAGGASDTQYF. The CDR3 DNA reads TGTGCCAGCAGCCAAGCCGGGGGGGCATCAGATACGCAGTATTTT.

The V gene is TRBV7-8, the J gene TRBJ2-1; TRBD1 is a possible D gene (5 bases). Germline lookup yields CDR1 SGHVS and CDR2 FQNEAQ. This CDR3 comprises 15 residues. The V gene lost 5 bases and the J gene lost 4 bases, with 15 bases spanning the gap. CDR3 nucleotides: TGTGCCAGCAGCCCAGCTGACAGTCGGTACAATGAGCAGTTCTTC. Its translation: CASSPADSRYNEQFF.

The rearrangement links TRBV10-2 to TRBJ2-1; 8 bases align to TRBD2. V lost 8 bases, J lost 2 bases, and 11 bases stayed unmatched. This CDR3 is 16 amino acids long. The germline gives CDR1 WSHSY, CDR2 SAAADI. Written as DNA, the CDR3 is TGCGCCAGCCAGCACGGGGGGGCCGGCCCCTACAATGAGCAGTTCTTC. Encoded protein: CASQHGGAGPYNEQFF.

In the case of this clone: In the same sample, other DNA sequences code for this CDR3. The rearrangement joins TRBV6-5 to TRBJ1-5; the D gene is possibly TRBD1 (5 bases). The CDR3 runs to 15 residues. The germline gives CDR1 MNHEY, CDR2 SVGAGI. Trimming took off 5 bases at V and 0 bases at J, with 11 bases between the two ends. The DNA of the CDR3 is TGTGCCAGCAGTACGCAGGGTGGTAGCAATCAGCCCCAGCATTTT. Translated, it gives CASSTQGGSNQPQHF.

The V and J genes are TRBV9 and TRBJ2-1; unclear D gene. The CDR3 loop spans 17 amino acids. CDR1 is SGDLS and CDR2 is YYNGEE in the germline V gene. Trimming took 0 bases from V and 0 from J, leaving 13 bases between them. The CDR3, as DNA: TGTGCCAGCAGCGTAGACGGGCCTTATAGCTCCTACAATGAGCAGTTCTTC. It specifies CASSVDGPYSSYNEQFF.

J is TRBJ1-5 and V is TRBV18; D might be TRBD1 (6 bases). The CDR3 length is 15 residues. CDR1 is KGHSH and CDR2 is LQKENI in the germline V gene. V shed 3 bases and J shed 7 bases, with 16 bases lying between them. This chain's CDR3 is CASSPQGGGNQPQHF. The CDR3 nucleotides are TGTGCCAGCTCACCTCAGGGAGGGGGTAACCAGCCCCAGCATTTT.

The chain combines TRBV5-1 with TRBJ2-2, with a tentative D call TRBD2 (5 bases). CDR3 length: 14 amino acids. Trimming removed 5 bases from V and 3 bases from J, with 11 bases in between. Germline CDR1 SGHRS, CDR2 YFSETQ. CDR3 DNA sequence: TGCGCCAGCAGACCGGGATCGGACACCGGGGAGCTGTTTTTT. Translation: CASRPGSDTGELFF.